This T cell receptor beta chain was identified in a study of T cells after posttransplantation cyclophosphamide. Here immunoSEQ multiplex PCR was the method, and the copy in TCRdb shows in-frame clones only, minus some. The data show fewer than 55,000 clones, none appearing only once, with roughly 2.1% held by the ten largest. Trimming shortened V by 5 bases and J by 2 bases, and 6 bases separated the two germline ends. Germline V lookup: CDR1 SEHNR, CDR2 FQNEAQ (reference sequence). This CDR3 comprises 12 residues. Many counts were recorded for this clone. Its antigen is unknown. The study, taken as a whole, reports: TRB overlap between skin or GI tissue T cells and blood was limited. TRB clonality was highly associated with recipient CMV seropositivity and reactivation.

The chain is built from TRBV7-9 and TRBJ1-1; D unclear. The sequence came from a man aged 35 to 55 in good health, CMV-negative, and a related stem cell transplant donor. What was sequenced was PBMCs. CDR3 protein: CASSEANTEAFF. The CDR3 coding sequence is TGTGCCAGCAGCGAGGCAAACACTGAAGCTTTCTTT.